This T cell receptor (beta chain) was documented in a study of human T cells and chemical hapten exposure (dated by TCRdb to the early 2020s). Describing the broader study: Libraries were pooled for sequencing, and variation in per-sample TCR yields was attributed mainly to small differences in library volumes within the pool. This study followed changes in the peripheral blood TCR repertoire in vivo during primary and secondary sensitization of alopecia patients to the hapten diphenylcyclopropenone (DPC). For every blood RNA sample, sequencing covered both the TCR alpha and TCR beta chains. What the research found in general, with its limitations: After repeated subsampling, changes were observed in the strength of the expansion versus patch-test correlation and in the threshold at which the correlation became significant. DPC sensitization did not change the number of TCRs with a frequency above 1 in 1000, and there was no evidence of changes in global repertoire structure.

The library was generated by RACE. Sequencing was performed on a NextSeq 500. Library preparation attached unique molecular identifiers to individual cDNA molecules for quantitative, reproducible TCR counting. On the authors' methods: A median of around 96,000 TCRs per sample was observed, with a range of about 20,000 to 700,000. The Decombinator software suite was used to annotate the V, J and CDR3 of the TCR reads. For the PS versus PT1 abundance plots, all samples were subsampled to the same number of TCRs (28,000). TCRs were defined as expanded if absent before sensitization and observed at least eight times at the 2-week time point. In-frame beta chains were kept once TCRdb had trimmed the public reads at Q25 with fastp and called clones with MiXCR. Rows matching on CDR3 protein sequence are summarized as one entry with the most common DNA and genes. What appears here as the V and J calls and clone size reflects TCRdb's work, not the paper's. The sample table records tens of thousands of distinct CDR3 sequences; approximately 10% of these occur just once. The top ten hold about 3% of the sample.

V and J are truncated by 3 bases and 5 bases respectively, leaving an intervening sequence of 8 bases. The CDR3 numbers 13 residues from cysteine through phenylalanine. Only the CDR3 region is kept as DNA, spanning 39 bases read in frame from base 1. In the paper's terms, the time point label means: healthy volunteer bleed at 2 weeks. Total RNA was extracted from unfractionated whole blood that had been collected in Tempus Blood RNA tubes. Four or five healthy volunteers served as TCR sequencing controls and were bled at day 0, 2 weeks and 6 weeks. On this clonotype: The antigen this receptor binds is unknown. No qualities accompany the bases; no much larger clone lies one base away.

The chain employs TRBV12-3 or TRBV12-4 and TRBJ1-5, with no confident D gene call. The receptor was derived from a female donor in good health. Some clones in this sample may be carry-over from other donors' samples. Sequencing used whole blood. The CDR3 reads as follows: CASSFREYQPQHF. The bases read TGTGCCAGCAGTTTTCGGGAGTATCAGCCCCAGCATTTT.